The 18 T cell receptor beta chains presented below share a single source sample, sequenced in a study of T cells in Graves' hyperthyroidism and ophthalmopathy. RNA transcripts yielded amplified TCR beta CDR3 regions. The primer set for the first-round RT-PCR of the TCR CDR3 was HTBI. TCRdb itself ran the multiplex PCR reads through MiXCR, one entry per CDR3 protein. This sample has about 380,000 distinct CDR3 sequences; approximately 15% occur once, and the top ten carry about 11%. Sample: blood. The source of these receptors is a woman in her sixties or seventies with Graves' hyperthyroidism.

A few counts support this clonotype. The gene calls are TRBV7-9 and TRBJ1-2; D gene uncertain. Germline V gene sequence: CDR1 SEHNR, CDR2 FQNEAQ (reference sequence). V was cut by 0 bases and J by 7 bases, with 6 bases left in between. The CDR3 is made up of 12 amino acids. In DNA form, the CDR3 reads TGTGCCAGCAGCTTAGCTCAAGCTGGCTACACCTTC. The encoded protein is CASSLAQAGYTF. Supplemented by reference TRBV7-9 and TRBJ1-2, the full variable domain reads DTGVSQNPRHKITKRGQNVTFRCDPISEHNRLYWYRQTLGQGPEFLTYFQNEAQLEKSRLLSDRFSAERPKGSFSTLEIQRTEQGDSAMYLCASSLAQAGYTFGSGTRLTVV.

This clonotype was detected many times. One junction end disagrees with the germline gene, perhaps due to a read error. This chain links TRBV28 with TRBJ2-5, with TRBD2 identical over 15 bases. Per germline, CDR1 MDHEN and CDR2 SYDVKM. The CDR3 has 15 residues. CDR3 bases: TGTGCCAGCAGCGCCACCGGGACTAGCGGGAGGCTGGGGCACTTC. It yields the protein CASSATGTSGRLGHF.

This clonotype was counted at least ten times. The chain joins TRBV7-2 to TRBJ2-3; a weak D match, TRBD1 (5 bases). V shed 6 bases and J shed 1 base, with 17 bases lying between them. Germline assignment: CDR1 SGHTA and CDR2 FQGNSA. The CDR3 runs 16 residues. CDR3 in DNA: TGTGCCAGCAGGGCAACCATAGGGGCGGGCACAGATACGCAGTATTTT. It encodes CASRATIGAGTDTQYF.

This clonotype has ten or more counts. The junction and the germline gene differ at one end; a read error may be behind it. The genes are TRBV20-1 and TRBJ2-1; no clear D gene. Germline V lookup: CDR1 DFQATT, CDR2 SNEGSKA (reference sequence). The CDR3 totals 13 residues. In DNA, the CDR3 is TGCAGTGCTAGGACCCACTCCAACAATGAGCAGTTCTTC. This translates into CSARTHSNNEQFF.

This clonotype was recorded at least ten times. The chain couples TRBV6-1 to TRBJ2-7; TRBD2 is a possible D gene (6 bases). The CDR3 totals 12 residues. Germline V CDR1 and CDR2: MNHNS, SASEGT. The ends were cut back, 8 bases at V and 2 bases at J, with 10 bases in the middle. CDR3 amino acids: CASRGNPYEQYF. CDR3 sequence (DNA): TGTGCCAGCCGGGGGAACCCCTACGAGCAGTACTTC.

This clonotype was seen at least ten times. The chain couples TRBV7-9 to TRBJ2-3; tentatively, D is TRBD2 (5 bases). Trimming left V 5 bases short and J 0 bases short, with 15 bases between. Germline-derived CDR1 and CDR2 are SEHNR and FQNEAQ (reference sequence). The CDR3 length is 16 residues. The CDR3: CASSNTPGVSTDTQYF. The CDR3 DNA is TGTGCCAGCAGCAACACCCCCGGGGTGAGCACAGATACGCAGTATTTT.

The table lists this clonotype with many counts. The V and J genes are TRBV7-3 and TRBJ2-3; TRBD1 matches 11 bases. Unmatched junction bases numbered 4, after V lost 5 bases and J lost 3 bases. Germline CDR1 SGHTA, CDR2 FQGTGA. CDR3 length: 15 residues. CDR3 sequence: CASSRTGGGTDTQYF. Here the CDR3 DNA reads TGTGCCAGCAGCCGGACAGGGGGCGGAACAGATACGCAGTATTTT.

This chain uses TRBV11-2 with TRBJ2-7; 10 bases are a match to TRBD2. The CDR3 length is 18 residues. V shed 1 base and J 0 bases; nucleotides not matched to a gene: 9. The germline gives CDR1 SGHAT, CDR2 FQNNGV. The CDR3 nucleotides are TGTGCCAGCAGCTTAGCCCCACTAGCGGGACTAGGCTCCTACGAGCAGTACTTC. It specifies CASSLAPLAGLGSYEQYF.

This chain links TRBV9 with TRBJ1-1; 7 bases line up with TRBD1. Unmatched junction bases numbered 6, after V lost 3 bases and J lost 1 base. From germline, CDR1 is SGDLS and CDR2 YYNGEE. This CDR3 comprises 15 residues. This CDR3 reads CASSARDRENTEAFF. DNA for the CDR3: TGTGCCAGCAGCGCTCGGGACAGAGAGAACACTGAAGCTTTCTTT.

This clonotype was seen a few times. J is TRBJ2-3 and V is TRBV27; TRBD2 agrees at 9 bases. The CDR3 runs 16 residues. Germline V lookup: CDR1 MNHEY, CDR2 SMNVEV (reference sequence). V was clipped by 7 bases and J by 2 bases; unmatched bases: 10. CDR3 nucleotides: TGTGCCAGCACCCTGGCGGGAGGGCCGGTCACAGATACGCAGTATTTT. Translated, it gives CASTLAGGPVTDTQYF.

In its sample, this clonotype was seen many times. The chain couples TRBV10-3 to TRBJ2-1; TRBD2 matches at 10 bases. The V and J ends lost 3 bases and 6 bases, in that order; junction bases with no gene match: 8. The CDR3 totals 16 residues. Germline CDR1 is ENHRY and CDR2 is SYGVKD. CDR3 in amino acids: CAISDPEVAGGNEQFF. The CDR3, as DNA: TGTGCCATCAGTGACCCCGAGGTAGCGGGAGGCAATGAGCAGTTCTTC.

Many counts were recorded for this clonotype. The rearrangement uses TRBV7-9 and TRBJ2-7; D remains unclear. Deletions cut 4 bases from V and 1 base from J, with 11 bases between. This CDR3 contains 14 residues. Germline CDR1 and CDR2: SEHNR and FQNEAQ (reference sequence). CDR3 bases: TGTGCCAGCAGCTCGGCGGTGGTATCCTACGAGCAGTACTTC. Its protein is CASSSAVVSYEQYF.

This clonotype came up many times. This sequence joins TRBV10-3 and TRBJ1-5; possibly TRBD1 for D (5 bases). Trimming stripped 10 bases from V and 5 bases from J, with 18 bases between. Germline V lookup: CDR1 ENHRY, CDR2 SYGVKD. The CDR3 has 14 residues. The CDR3 nucleotides read TGTGCCACCTCCCCAGGGTTTAGAGATCAGCCCCAGCATTTT. Translated, it gives CATSPGFRDQPQHF.

This clonotype was seen repeatedly, ten times or more. This rearrangement joins TRBV18 to TRBJ1-1; 7 nucleotides match TRBD1. Germline V gene sequence: CDR1 KGHSH, CDR2 LQKENI. V lost 8 bases and J lost 1; bases outside the gene matches: 4. The CDR3 totals 13 residues. CDR3 protein: CASQQGTNTEAFF. CDR3 nucleotides: TGTGCCAGCCAACAGGGGACGAACACTGAAGCTTTCTTT.

The V call is TRBV11-2, the J call TRBJ2-1, with 12 nucleotides matching TRBD2. CDR3 length equals 17 residues. CDR1 is SGHAT and CDR2 is FQNNGV in the germline V gene. V shed 5 bases, J shed 10 bases, and the junction held 15 bases outside the gene matches. This chain's CDR3 is CASSRGPGLAGGFEQFF. The CDR3 nucleotides are TGTGCCAGCAGCCGGGGGCCTGGGCTAGCGGGAGGGTTCGAGCAGTTCTTC.

In this sample, this clonotype turned up many times. CDR3 nucleotides: TGTGCCAGCAGTGATTCCTCCGGGACTCCGGATGAGCAGTACTTC. This sequence encodes CASSDSSGTPDEQYF. The chain couples TRBV28 to TRBJ2-7; weak D call: TRBD2 (6 bases). This CDR3 has 15 amino acids. CDR1 is MDHEN, CDR2 SYDVKM, per germline. Trimming took off 5 bases at V and 7 bases at J, with 21 bases between the two ends.

This clonotype came up many times. The rearrangement joins TRBV30 to TRBJ2-1; TRBD2 matches 8 bases. The CDR3 has 15 residues. Germline V gives CDR1 GTSNPN, CDR2 SVGIG (reference sequence). V shed 5 bases, J shed 9 bases, and the junction held 15 bases outside the gene matches. CDR3 in amino acids: CAWARSGSVGVEQFF. In DNA, the CDR3 is TGTGCCTGGGCTCGCAGCGGGAGCGTGGGTGTTGAGCAGTTCTTC.

The chain joins TRBV12-5 to TRBJ2-1; a weak D match, TRBD2 (6 bases). Germline V gene lookup returns CDR1 LGHNT and CDR2 FRNRAP. V shed 3 bases and J shed 5 bases, with 20 bases lying between them. This CDR3 has 17 residues. The CDR3 protein is CASGFSGGGKRDNEQFF. CDR3 DNA: TGTGCTAGTGGTTTTAGCGGTGGGGGGAAGAGGGACAATGAGCAGTTCTTC.